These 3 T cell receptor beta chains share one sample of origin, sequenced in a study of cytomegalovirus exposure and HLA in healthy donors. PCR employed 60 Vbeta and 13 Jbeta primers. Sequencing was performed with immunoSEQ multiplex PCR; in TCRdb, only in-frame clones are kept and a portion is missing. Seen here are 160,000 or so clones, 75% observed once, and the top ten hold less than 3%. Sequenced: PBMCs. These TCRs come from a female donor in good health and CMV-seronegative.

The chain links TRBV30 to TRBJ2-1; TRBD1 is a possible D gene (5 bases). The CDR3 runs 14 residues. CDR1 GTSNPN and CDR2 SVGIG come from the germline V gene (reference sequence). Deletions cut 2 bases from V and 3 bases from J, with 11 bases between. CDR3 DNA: TGTGCCTGGAGTCTTAACAGGAACTACAATGAGCAGTTCTTC. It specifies CAWSLNRNYNEQFF.

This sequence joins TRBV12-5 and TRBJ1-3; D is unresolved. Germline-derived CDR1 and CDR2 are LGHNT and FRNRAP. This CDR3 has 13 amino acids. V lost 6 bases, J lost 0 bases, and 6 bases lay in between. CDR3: CASGHSSGNTIYF. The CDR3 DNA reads TGTGCTAGTGGCCACAGCTCTGGAAACACCATATATTTT.

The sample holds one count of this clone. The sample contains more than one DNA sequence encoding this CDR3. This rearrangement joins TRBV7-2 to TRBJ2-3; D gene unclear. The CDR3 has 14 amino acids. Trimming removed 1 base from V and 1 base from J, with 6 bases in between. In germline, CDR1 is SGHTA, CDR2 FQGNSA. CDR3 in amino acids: CASSLGQGTDTQYF. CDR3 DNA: TGTGCCAGCAGCTTAGGGCAGGGCACAGATACGCAGTATTTT.